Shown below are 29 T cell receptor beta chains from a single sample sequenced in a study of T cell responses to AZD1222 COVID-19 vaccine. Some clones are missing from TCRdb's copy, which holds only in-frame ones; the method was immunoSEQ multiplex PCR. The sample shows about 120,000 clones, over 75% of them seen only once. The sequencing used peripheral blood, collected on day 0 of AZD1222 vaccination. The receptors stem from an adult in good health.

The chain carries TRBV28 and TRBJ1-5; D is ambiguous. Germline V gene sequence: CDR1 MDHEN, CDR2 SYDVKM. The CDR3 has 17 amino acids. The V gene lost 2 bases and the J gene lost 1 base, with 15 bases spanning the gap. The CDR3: CASSLLRGLESNQPQHF. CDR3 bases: TGTGCCAGCAGTTTACTTCGAGGGCTTGAGAGCAATCAGCCCCAGCATTTT.

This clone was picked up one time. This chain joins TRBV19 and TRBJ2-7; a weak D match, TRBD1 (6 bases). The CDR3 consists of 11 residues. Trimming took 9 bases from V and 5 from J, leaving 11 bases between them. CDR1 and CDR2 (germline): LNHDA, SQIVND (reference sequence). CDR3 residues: CASRWDNEQYF. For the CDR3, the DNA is TGTGCCAGCAGATGGGACAACGAGCAGTACTTC.

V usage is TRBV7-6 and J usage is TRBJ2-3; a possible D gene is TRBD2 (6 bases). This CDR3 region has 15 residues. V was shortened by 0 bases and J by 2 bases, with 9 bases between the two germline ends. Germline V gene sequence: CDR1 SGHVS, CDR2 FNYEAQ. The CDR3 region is CASSLAAGPTDTQYF. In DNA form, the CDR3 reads TGTGCCAGCAGCTTAGCGGCGGGACCCACAGATACGCAGTATTTT.

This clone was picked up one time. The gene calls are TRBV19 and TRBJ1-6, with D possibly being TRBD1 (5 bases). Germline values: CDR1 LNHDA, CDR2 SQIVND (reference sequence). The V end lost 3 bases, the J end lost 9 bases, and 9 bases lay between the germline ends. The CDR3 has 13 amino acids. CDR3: CASSIRGSSPLHF. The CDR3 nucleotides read TGTGCCAGTAGTATCCGGGGCAGTTCACCCCTCCACTTT.

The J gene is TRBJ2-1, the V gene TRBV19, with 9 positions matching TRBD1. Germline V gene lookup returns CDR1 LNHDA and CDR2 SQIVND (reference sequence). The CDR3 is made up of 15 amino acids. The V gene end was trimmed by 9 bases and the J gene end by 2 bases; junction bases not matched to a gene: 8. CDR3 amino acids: CASSEGQGPYNEQFF. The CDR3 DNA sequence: TGTGCCAGCTCCGAAGGACAGGGGCCCTACAATGAGCAGTTCTTC. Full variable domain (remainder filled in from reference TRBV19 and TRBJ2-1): DGGITQSPKYLFRKEGQNVTLSCEQNLNHDAMYWYRQDPGQGLRLIYYSQIVNDFQKGDIAEGYSVSREKKESFPLTVTSAQKNPTAFYLCASSEGQGPYNEQFFGPGTRLTVL.

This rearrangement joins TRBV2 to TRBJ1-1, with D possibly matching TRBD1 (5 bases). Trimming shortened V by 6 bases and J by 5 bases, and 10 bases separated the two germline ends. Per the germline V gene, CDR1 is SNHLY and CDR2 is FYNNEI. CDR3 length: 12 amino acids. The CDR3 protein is CASRPGGTEAFF. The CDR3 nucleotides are TGTGCCAGCAGACCGGGGGGGACTGAAGCTTTCTTT.

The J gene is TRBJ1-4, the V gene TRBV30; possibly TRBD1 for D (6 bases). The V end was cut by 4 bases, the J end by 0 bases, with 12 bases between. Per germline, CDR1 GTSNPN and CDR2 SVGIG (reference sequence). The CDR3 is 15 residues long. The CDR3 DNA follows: TGTGCCTGGACCCGGAAGGGGGCAACTAATGAAAAACTGTTTTTT. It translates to CAWTRKGATNEKLFF.

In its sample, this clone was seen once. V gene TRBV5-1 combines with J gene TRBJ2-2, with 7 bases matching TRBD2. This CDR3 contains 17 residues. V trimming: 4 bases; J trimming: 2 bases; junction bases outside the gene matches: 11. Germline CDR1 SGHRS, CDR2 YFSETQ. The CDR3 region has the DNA TGCGCCAGCAGCCCCTGGGCGGGGGACCTTAACACCGGGGAGCTGTTTTTT. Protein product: CASSPWAGDLNTGELFF. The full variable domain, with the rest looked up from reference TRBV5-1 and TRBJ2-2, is KAGVTQTPRYLIKTRGQQVTLSCSPISGHRSVSWYQQTPGQGLQFLFEYFSETQRNKGNFPGRFSGRQFSNSRSEMNVSTLELGDSALYLCASSPWAGDLNTGELFFGEGSRLTVL.

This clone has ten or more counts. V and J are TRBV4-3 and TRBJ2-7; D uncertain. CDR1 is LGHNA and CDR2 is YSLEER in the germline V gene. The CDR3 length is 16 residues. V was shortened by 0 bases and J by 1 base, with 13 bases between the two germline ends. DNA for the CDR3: TGCGCCAGCAGCCAAGATATTGGGCACAGTTCCTACGAGCAGTACTTC. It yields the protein CASSQDIGHSSYEQYF.

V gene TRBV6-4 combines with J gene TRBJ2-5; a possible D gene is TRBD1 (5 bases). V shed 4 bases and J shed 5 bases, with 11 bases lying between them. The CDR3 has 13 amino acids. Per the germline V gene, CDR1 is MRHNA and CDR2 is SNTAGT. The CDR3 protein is CASSVLAGETQYF. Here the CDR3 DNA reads TGTGCCAGCAGTGTGTTGGCAGGGGAGACCCAGTACTTC.

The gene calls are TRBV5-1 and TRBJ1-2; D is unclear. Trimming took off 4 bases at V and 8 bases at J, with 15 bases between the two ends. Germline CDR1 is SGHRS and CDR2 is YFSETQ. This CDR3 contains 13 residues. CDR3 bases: TGCGCCAGCAGCCCGGACCCCGGTATGGGCTACACCTTC. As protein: CASSPDPGMGYTF.

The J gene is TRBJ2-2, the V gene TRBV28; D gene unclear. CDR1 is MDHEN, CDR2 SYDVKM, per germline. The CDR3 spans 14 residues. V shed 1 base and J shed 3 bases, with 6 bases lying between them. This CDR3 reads CASSLSGYTGELFF. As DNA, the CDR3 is TGTGCCAGCAGTTTATCCGGATACACCGGGGAGCTGTTTTTT.

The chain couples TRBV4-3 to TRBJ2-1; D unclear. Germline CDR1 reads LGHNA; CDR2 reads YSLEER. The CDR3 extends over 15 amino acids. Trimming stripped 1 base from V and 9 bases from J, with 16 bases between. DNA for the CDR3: TGCGCCAGCAGCCAAGCACCCTCGAACGCGATTGAGCAGTTCTTC. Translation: CASSQAPSNAIEQFF.

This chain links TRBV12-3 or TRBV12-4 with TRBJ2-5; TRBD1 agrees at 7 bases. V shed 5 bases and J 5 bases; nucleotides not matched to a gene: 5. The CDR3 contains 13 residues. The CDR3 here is CASSVTGEETQYF. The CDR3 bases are TGTGCCAGCAGTGTAACAGGGGAGGAGACCCAGTACTTC.

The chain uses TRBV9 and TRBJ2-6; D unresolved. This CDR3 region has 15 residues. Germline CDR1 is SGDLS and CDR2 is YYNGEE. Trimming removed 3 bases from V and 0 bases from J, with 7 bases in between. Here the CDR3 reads CASSGTLSGANVLTF. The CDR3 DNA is TGTGCCAGCAGCGGGACCCTCTCTGGGGCCAACGTCCTGACTTTC.

DNA of the CDR3: TGTGCCAGCGGCCGGGACAGGGATTGGAACTATGGCTACACCTTC. Amino acids: CASGRDRDWNYGYTF. This chain uses TRBV5-8 with TRBJ1-2; TRBD1 agrees at 9 bases. The CDR3 loop spans 15 amino acids. Trimming at V came to 7 bases and at J to 2 bases, leaving 9 bases not matched to a gene. Germline V gene data show CDR1 as SGHTS and CDR2 as YDEGEE. The complete variable domain, with remaining parts taken from reference TRBV5-8 and TRBJ1-2, reads EAGVTQSPTHLIKTRGQQATLRCSPISGHTSVYWYQQALGLGLQFLLWYDEGEERNRGNFPPRFSGRQFPNYSSELNVNALELEDSALYLCASGRDRDWNYGYTFGSGTRLTVV.

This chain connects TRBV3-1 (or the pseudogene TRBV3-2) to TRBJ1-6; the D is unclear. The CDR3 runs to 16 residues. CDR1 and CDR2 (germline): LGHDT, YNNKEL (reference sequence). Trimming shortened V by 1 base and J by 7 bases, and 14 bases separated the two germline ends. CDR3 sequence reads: CASSQVGSWRNSPLHF. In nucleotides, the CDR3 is TGTGCCAGCAGCCAAGTCGGTAGCTGGAGGAATTCACCCCTCCACTTT.

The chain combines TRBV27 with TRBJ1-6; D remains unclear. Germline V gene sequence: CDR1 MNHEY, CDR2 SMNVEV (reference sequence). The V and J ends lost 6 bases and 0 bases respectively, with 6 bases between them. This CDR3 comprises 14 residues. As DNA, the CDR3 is TGTGCCAGCAGGAGCAGCTCCTATAATTCACCCCTCCACTTT. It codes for CASRSSSYNSPLHF.

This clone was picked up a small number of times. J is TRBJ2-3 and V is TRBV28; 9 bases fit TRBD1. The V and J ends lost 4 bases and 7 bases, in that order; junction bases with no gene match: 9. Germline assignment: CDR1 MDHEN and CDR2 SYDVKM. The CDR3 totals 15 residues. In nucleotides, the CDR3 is TGTGCCAGCAGTTCCCCCACAGGGGGCTTGAATACGCAGTATTTT. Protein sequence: CASSSPTGGLNTQYF.

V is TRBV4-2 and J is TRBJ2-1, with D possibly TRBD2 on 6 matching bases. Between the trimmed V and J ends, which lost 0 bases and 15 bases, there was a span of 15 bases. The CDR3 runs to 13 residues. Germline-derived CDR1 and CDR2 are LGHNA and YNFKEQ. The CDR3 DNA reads TGTGCCAGCAGCCAAGATTCGGCGGGGTACGGGTTCTTC. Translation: CASSQDSAGYGFF.

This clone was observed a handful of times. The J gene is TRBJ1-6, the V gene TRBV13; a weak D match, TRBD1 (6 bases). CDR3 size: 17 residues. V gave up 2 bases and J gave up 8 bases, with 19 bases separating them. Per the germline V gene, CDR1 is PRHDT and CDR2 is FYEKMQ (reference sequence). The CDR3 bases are TGTGCCAGCAGCTTATTACGTTTTGGGGCAGGGGATTCACCCCTCCACTTT. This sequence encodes CASSLLRFGAGDSPLHF.

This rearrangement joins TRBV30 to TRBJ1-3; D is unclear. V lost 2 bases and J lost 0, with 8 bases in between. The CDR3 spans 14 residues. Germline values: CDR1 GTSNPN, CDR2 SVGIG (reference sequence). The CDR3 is CAWSTGSSGNTIYF. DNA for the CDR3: TGTGCCTGGAGTACGGGGAGCTCTGGAAACACCATATATTTT.

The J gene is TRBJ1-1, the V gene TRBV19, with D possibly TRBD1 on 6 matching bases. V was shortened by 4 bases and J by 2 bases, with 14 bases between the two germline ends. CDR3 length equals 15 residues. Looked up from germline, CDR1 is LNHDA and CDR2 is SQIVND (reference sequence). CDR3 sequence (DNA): TGTGCCAGTAGTACGGTGACAGGAGCCAACACTGAAGCTTTCTTT. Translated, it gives CASSTVTGANTEAFF.

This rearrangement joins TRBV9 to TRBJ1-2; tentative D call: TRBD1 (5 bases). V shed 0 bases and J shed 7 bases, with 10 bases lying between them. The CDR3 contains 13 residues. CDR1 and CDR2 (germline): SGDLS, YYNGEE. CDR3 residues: CASSVAGAFGYTF. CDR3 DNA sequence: TGTGCCAGCAGCGTAGCCGGGGCTTTTGGCTACACCTTC.

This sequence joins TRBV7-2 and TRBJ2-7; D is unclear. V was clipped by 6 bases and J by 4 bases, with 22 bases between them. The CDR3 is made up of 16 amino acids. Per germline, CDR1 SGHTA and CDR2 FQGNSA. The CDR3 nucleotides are TGTGCCAGCAGTCACACCCTGGGAAAGCTGACTTACGAGCAGTACTTC. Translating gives CASSHTLGKLTYEQYF.

This CDR3 is CASSLAPYGYTF. The CDR3, as DNA: TGTGCCAGCAGCTTAGCCCCCTATGGCTACACCTTC. The genes are TRBV7-9 and TRBJ1-2; no clear D. Germline V gives CDR1 SEHNR, CDR2 FQNEAQ (reference sequence). This CDR3 comprises 12 residues. V was pared by 0 bases and J by 4 bases, with 3 bases between.

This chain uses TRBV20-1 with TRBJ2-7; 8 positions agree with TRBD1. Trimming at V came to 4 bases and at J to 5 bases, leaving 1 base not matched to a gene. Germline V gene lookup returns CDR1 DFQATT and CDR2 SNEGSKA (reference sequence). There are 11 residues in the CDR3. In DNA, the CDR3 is TGCAGTGCTATGGACAGGGACGAGCAGTACTTC. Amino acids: CSAMDRDEQYF.

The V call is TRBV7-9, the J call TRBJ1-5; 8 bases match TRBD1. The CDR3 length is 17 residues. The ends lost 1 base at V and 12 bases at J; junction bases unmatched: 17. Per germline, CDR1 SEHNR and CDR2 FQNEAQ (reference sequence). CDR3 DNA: TGTGCCAGCAGCTTAGACTACCCTGGACAGGGACGAGGGGGCCAGCATTTT. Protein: CASSLDYPGQGRGGQHF.

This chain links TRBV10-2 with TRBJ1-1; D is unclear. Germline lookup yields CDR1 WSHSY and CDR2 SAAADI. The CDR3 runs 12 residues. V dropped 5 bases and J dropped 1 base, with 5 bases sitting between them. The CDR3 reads CASSPTNTEAFF. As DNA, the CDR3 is TGCGCCAGCAGTCCGACGAACACTGAAGCTTTCTTT.